This record concerns one T cell receptor (beta chain) sequence. These data belong to a study of blood T cell repertoires in COVID-19. Across the study: PBMCs, B-cell-depleted T cells, or T cells provided the cDNA or gDNA that made up the material.

This table comes from immunoSEQ multiplex PCR, and its TCRdb copy is limited to in-frame clones, with some not included. Among hundreds of thousands of clones listed, roughly 90% were seen once. Deletions cut 2 bases from V and 2 bases from J, with 16 bases between. CDR1 and CDR2 from the germline V gene are SGHTA and FQGNSA. This CDR3 is 16 amino acids long. Living in 24 US areas, the participants were between roughly 18 and 90 years of age. All recovered Cohort 3 donors got two negative PCRs, got clearance, or saw symptom resolution. What was sequenced was PBMCs or T cells enriched from blood (not recorded which). The chain is built from TRBV7-2 and TRBJ2-7; D is uncertain. The origin of this receptor is a woman between 50 and 59 years old who had recovered from COVID-19. This CDR3 reads CASSLLTTDRPYEQYF. The CDR3 nucleotides read TGTGCCAGCAGCTTATTAACTACGGATCGACCCTACGAGCAGTACTTC.